This T cell receptor (beta chain) was observed in a study of long-term antiretroviral therapy in people with HIV (dated by TCRdb to the early 2020s). In the study overall: The earliest samples were collected approximately a decade before the 2015 WHO recommendation for immediate ART, a period when ART was typically delayed until CD4 counts fell. Whether ART initiation and durable HIV suppression were associated with changes in peripheral blood TRB repertoire composition and diversity was tested in a retrospective serial study. A total of over 150 cryopreserved PBMC samples came from 30 or so adults with confirmed HIV infection and were collected serially over a mean of roughly six years (range 1-12). About 35% of the 30 participants with HIV were female. No cross-contamination during QIAcube processing was seen in test extractions of a monoclonal T-cell line run alongside around 31 polyclonal samples. What the authors observed across the whole study: Expanded TRB clones identified before ART initiation dominated the repertoire across all time points, though the dominance fluctuated and decreased in many PLHIV after ART. Compared with controls, HIV repertoires had narrower CDR3 length ranges, and the network structure pointed to an antigen-experienced repertoire that shifted only slightly toward naive after ART. Owing to limited PBMC availability, only the TCR beta chain was sequenced, without alpha chain pairing. The samples span the years 2004 to 2017, and the ART regimens used may be less effective than current regimens. Starting ART was linked to a significant rise in TRB diversity, yet even with long-term ART the diversity remained significantly lower than in transplant donor controls. Unsorted PBMC were profiled instead of sorted CD4+ and CD8+ T cells because pre-ART samples had limited cell numbers. No data were available on ART adherence, viral resistance or therapy changes, limiting inferences about post-ART repertoire changes.

This clone was observed a few times. The antigen it binds to is not known. Base quality data are lacking; no much larger clone is found one base away. The junction carries 9 bases between V and J, which are trimmed by 1 base and 6 bases respectively. The CDR3 spans 13 residues, from the cysteine through the phenylalanine. Only CDR3 DNA is held: 39 bases, read in frame from base 1. According to the germline V gene, CDR1 reads SGHVS and CDR2 reads FNYEAQ. Participants were included only if at least one PBMC sample before ART initiation and at least two post-ART samples were available. All participants with HIV were treated in the United States of America. Before DNA extraction, cryopreserved samples of about 0.9-11 million PBMC were thawed and then washed. At the time of the earliest PBMC sample for each participant with HIV, ages ranged from roughly 23 to 55 years. Per participant, PBMC samples came from 1-4 timepoints prior to ART initiation and 2-8 timepoints following ART initiation, for a median of 7 samples. Serial HIV viral load, CD4+ T-cell count, ART history and demographic data were obtained for every participant. Genomic DNA was extracted from unsorted PBMC with a Qiagen kit on a QIAcube, processed in batches of 12 samples.

The immunoSEQ hsTCRB v3.0 assay was used at survey level resolution for TRB variable region sequencing. TRB sequencing targeted a depth of about 35,000-55,000 T-cell genomes per sample. Pooled TRB libraries were sequenced on an Illumina MiSeq with a v3 150-cycle kit. The authors processed their data as follows. Repertoire analysis was performed in R inside a reproducible Nextflow workflow that covered QC, data transformation and analysis. Custom analyses were implemented in LymphoSeq2, an R package for AIRR-Seq data exploration. A few samples that yielded fewer than 5000 total TRB sequences were excluded, so that approximately 170 HIV repertoires were analyzed. Among the 188 retained HIV repertoires, about 59 were collected before ART initiation and about 130 were collected after ART initiation. Repertoires were downsampled to 5000 TRB nucleotide sequences, and summary statistics were averaged over 100 downsampling iterations. The analysis kept only TRB sequences whose CDR3 regions were at least seven amino acids long. Diversity was measured with a Shannon entropy-derived clonality score and the Gini coefficient. Repertoire networks linked the top 5000 CDR3 amino acid sequences whenever two sequences differed by an edit distance of one. For TRB CDR3 amino acid sequences, GLIPH2 was used to predict antigen specificity groups and MHC restriction. CDR3 amino acid sequences were matched against VDJdb and McPAS-TCR to flag known CMV, EBV, HIV or tissue antigen associations. Pre-ART, post-ART and control groups were compared with Wilcoxon signed-rank tests and Holm-Bonferroni correction. TCRdb stores this immuneACCESS table with in-frame sequences only. Part of the clones is absent; in the studies checked, under half of the shortfall reflects unresolved V genes, and no reason is known for the rest. V, J and clone size reflect that table, while D and trimming were determined from the DNA. The sample has about 25,000 clones on record, over 80% of them singletons. About 16% of the sample belongs to the ten largest clones.

The material sequenced was unsorted PBMCs, taken approximately 4.5 years after starting antiretroviral therapy. The sequence is built from TRBV7-6 and TRBJ1-1, with no D gene named confidently. The sequence derives from a man aged 25-45 years with HIV. The CDR3 corresponds to CASSLGVNAEAFF. The DNA sequence is given as TGTGCCAGCAGCTTAGGGGTAAATGCTGAAGCTTTCTTT. Reference TRBV7-6 and TRBJ1-1 genes cover what lies past the CDR3, so the full variable domain is GAGVSQSPRYKVTKRGQDVALRCDPISGHVSLYWYRQALGQGPEFLTYFNYEAQQDKSGLPNDRFSAERPEGSISTLTIQRTEQRDSAMYRCASSLGVNAEAFFGQGTRLTVV.